This T cell receptor beta chain was captured in a study of blood T cell repertoires in COVID-19. Turning to the study itself: Acute and convalescent COVID-19 samples came from the United States, Italy and Spain. T cells, B-cell-depleted T cells, or PBMCs supplied cDNA or gDNA.

Per the study methods: Amplifying reference gene primers gave estimates of nucleated cell counts. Only in-frame clones appear in the TCRdb table, and some are missing; sequencing was by immunoSEQ multiplex PCR. D and trimming were read from the DNA, whereas the V and J calls and clone size are those reported in that table. The sample includes 200,000 to 250,000 clones, about 91% of them seen just once. The V end lost 7 bases, the J end lost 4 bases, and 14 bases lay between the germline ends. The CDR3 totals 14 residues. Germline V gives CDR1 LNHDA, CDR2 SQIVND (reference sequence). The chain combines TRBV19 with TRBJ2-1; D is perhaps TRBD1 (6 bases). The sample consisted of peripheral blood. The origin of this receptor is a woman in her 40s with acute or convalescent COVID-19. As DNA, the CDR3 is TGTGCCAGTACTTTGGGGGCCGGGTACAATGAGCAGTTCTTC. This sequence encodes CASTLGAGYNEQFF. The entire variable domain, with the rest obtained from reference TRBV19 and TRBJ2-1, is as follows: DGGITQSPKYLFRKEGQNVTLSCEQNLNHDAMYWYRQDPGQGLRLIYYSQIVNDFQKGDIAEGYSVSREKKESFPLTVTSAQKNPTAFYLCASTLGAGYNEQFFGPGTRLTVL.